These 7 T cell receptor beta chains came from one sample sequenced in a study of blood T cells in healthy people across ages. A second roughly 6 to 12 cycle PCR used barcoded and J-beta primers. TCRdb independently ran MiXCR on the 5' RACE reads; one entry per CDR3 protein. The profile shows about 840,000 distinct CDR3 sequences, 25% to 35% of them singletons. The data also belong to a second study, concerning T cells of mothers and their children.

Material for sequencing was blood. These receptors originate from a woman aged 35 to 49 in good health.

This clonotype was counted a few times. The gene calls are TRBV12-3 or TRBV12-4 and TRBJ1-2, with a tentative D call TRBD1 (5 bases). This CDR3 has 16 residues. V shed 1 base and J shed 0 bases, with 12 bases lying between them. DNA of the CDR3: TGTGCCAGCAGTTTAGGGACAAAGCTTACTAACTATGGCTACACCTTC. Translation gives CASSLGTKLTNYGYTF.

This clonotype was picked up a small number of times. V usage is TRBV5-1 and J usage is TRBJ2-1; D possibly corresponds to TRBD2 (6 bases). The V end lost 4 bases, the J end lost 3 bases, and 8 bases lay between the germline ends. The CDR3 totals 13 residues. The germline V gene encodes CDR1 SGHRS and CDR2 YFSETQ. CDR3 in amino acids: CASSGGDYNEQFF. CDR3 DNA: TGCGCCAGCAGCGGAGGGGACTACAATGAGCAGTTCTTC. Full variable domain (missing parts from reference TRBV5-1 and TRBJ2-1): KAGVTQTPRYLIKTRGQQVTLSCSPISGHRSVSWYQQTPGQGLQFLFEYFSETQRNKGNFPGRFSGRQFSNSRSEMNVSTLELGDSALYLCASSGGDYNEQFFGPGTRLTVL.

This chain joins TRBV28 and TRBJ2-7; a weak D match, TRBD2 (5 bases). V lost 5 bases, J lost 2 bases, and 13 bases lay in between. The germline gives CDR1 MDHEN, CDR2 SYDVKM. CDR3 size: 14 residues. The CDR3 DNA follows: TGTGCCAGCAGTCCGAAGAGGGTTCCCTACGAGCAGTACTTC. Translating it yields CASSPKRVPYEQYF.

This clonotype came up once. Just one base apart from a much larger clone, this may be a read error. J is TRBJ2-5 and V is TRBV5-5; TRBD2 agrees at 10 bases. The CDR3 runs 16 residues. Germline V gene data show CDR1 as SGHKS and CDR2 as YYEKEE (reference sequence). CDR3 sequence (DNA): TGTGCCAGCAGCTCCTATGAACTAGCGGGGAGTGAGATCCAGTACTTC. It codes for CASSSYELAGSEIQYF. The whole variable domain, remainder taken from reference TRBV5-5 and TRBJ2-5, is DAGVTQSPTHLIKTRGQQVTLRCSPISGHKSVSWYQQVLGQGPQFIFQYYEKEERGRGNFPDRFSARQFPNYSSELNVNALLLGDSALYLCASSSYELAGSEIQYFGPGTRLLVL.

The chain recombines TRBV20-1 with TRBJ2-3; tentative D call: TRBD2 (6 bases). CDR1 and CDR2 (germline): DFQATT, SNEGSKA (reference sequence). Trimming took 5 bases from V and 2 from J, leaving 14 bases between them. This CDR3 contains 14 residues. CDR3 in DNA: TGCAGTGCTTCTAGCGCCCGACTCACAGATACGCAGTATTTT. It encodes CSASSARLTDTQYF.

At least ten counts were recorded for this clonotype. The rearrangement uses TRBV7-2 and TRBJ2-7, with D perhaps given as TRBD1 or TRBD2 (5 bases each). The CDR3 is 12 residues long. V was shortened by 3 bases and J by 6 bases, with 9 bases between the two germline ends. CDR1 and CDR2 from the germline V gene are SGHTA and FQGNSA. In DNA form, the CDR3 reads TGTGCCAGCAGCTTCTTCGGGACCGAGCAGTACTTC. It encodes CASSFFGTEQYF. The full variable domain, rest sourced from reference TRBV7-2 and TRBJ2-7, is GAGVSQSPSNKVTEKGKDVELRCDPISGHTALYWYRQSLGQGLEFLIYFQGNSAPDKSGLPSDRFSAERTGGSVSTLTIQRTQQEDSAVYLCASSFFGTEQYFGPGTRLTVT.

This clonotype was seen a few times. The chain joins TRBV28 to TRBJ1-1, with 7 nucleotides matching TRBD1. The J segment lost 6 bases and the V segment lost 6 bases, leaving 16 bases of the junction unmatched. CDR3 length: 16 residues. The germline V gene has CDR1 MDHEN and CDR2 SYDVKM. The chain's CDR3 is CASSKRGRLIRAEAFF. The CDR3 nucleotides read TGTGCCAGCAGCAAAAGGGGGCGCTTGATACGGGCTGAAGCTTTCTTT.